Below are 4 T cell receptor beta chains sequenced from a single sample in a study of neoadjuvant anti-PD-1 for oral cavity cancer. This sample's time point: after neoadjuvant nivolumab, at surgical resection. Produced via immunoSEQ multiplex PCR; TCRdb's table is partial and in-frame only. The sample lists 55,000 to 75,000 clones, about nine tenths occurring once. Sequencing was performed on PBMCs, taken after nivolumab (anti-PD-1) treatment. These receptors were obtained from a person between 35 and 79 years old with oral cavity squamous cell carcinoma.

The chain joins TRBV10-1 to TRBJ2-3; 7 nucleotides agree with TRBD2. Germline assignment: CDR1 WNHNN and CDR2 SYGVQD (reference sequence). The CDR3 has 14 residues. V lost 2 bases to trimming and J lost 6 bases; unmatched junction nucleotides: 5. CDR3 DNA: TGCGCCAGCAGTGAGGGGGAGGGCAGCGATACGCAGTATTTT. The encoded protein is CASSEGEGSDTQYF.

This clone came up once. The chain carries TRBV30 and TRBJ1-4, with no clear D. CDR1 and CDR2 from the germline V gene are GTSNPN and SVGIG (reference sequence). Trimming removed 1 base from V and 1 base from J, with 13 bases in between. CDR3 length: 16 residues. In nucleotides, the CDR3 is TGTGCCTGGAGTGAGGGTAAGGGTCGAACTAATGAAAAACTGTTTTTT. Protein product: CAWSEGKGRTNEKLFF.

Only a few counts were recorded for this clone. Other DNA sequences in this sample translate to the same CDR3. The CDR3 DNA reads as TGCGCCAGCAGCCAATTTAGCGGAGAGACCCAGTACTTC. Protein: CASSQFSGETQYF. V is TRBV4-1 and J is TRBJ2-5; TRBD2 might be the D (6 bases). V lost 2 bases to trimming and J lost 4 bases, with 8 bases between them. Germline-derived CDR1 and CDR2 are MGHRA and YSYEKL. CDR3 length: 13 residues.

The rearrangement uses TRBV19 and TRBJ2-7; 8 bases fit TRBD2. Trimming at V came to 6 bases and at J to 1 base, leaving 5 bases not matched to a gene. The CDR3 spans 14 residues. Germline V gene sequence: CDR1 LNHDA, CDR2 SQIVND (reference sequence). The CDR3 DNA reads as TGTGCCAGTAGGCAGACGGGGGGGTCCTACGAGCAGTACTTC. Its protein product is CASRQTGGSYEQYF. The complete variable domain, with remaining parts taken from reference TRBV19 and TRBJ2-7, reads DGGITQSPKYLFRKEGQNVTLSCEQNLNHDAMYWYRQDPGQGLRLIYYSQIVNDFQKGDIAEGYSVSREKKESFPLTVTSAQKNPTAFYLCASRQTGGSYEQYFGPGTRLTVT.